Listed below are T cell receptor beta chains from one sample, sequenced in a study of tumor-infiltrating lymphocytes in primary liver carcinoma. TCRdb re-called the multiplex PCR reads with MiXCR, one entry per CDR3 protein. This table holds around 120,000 distinct CDR3 sequences, around 60% found once. Sequenced material: liver tumor tissue from sampling region 1. The receptors stem from a woman aged 55-70 years with primary liver carcinoma and hepatitis B virus infection. Each CDR3 is given with its conserved first and last residue. The order of the fields is D gene, J gene, clone size, CDR3 length, V gene, CDR3 DNA, CDR3 protein. D genes are given only for firm matches. The size field is filled for only some rows; it gives once, few, many or a size class.

. | TRBJ2-7 | many | 14 | TRBV5-1 | TGCGCCAGCAGCGAGTATATAGGCCCCTACGAGCAGTACTTC | CASSEYIGPYEQYF
TRBD2 | TRBJ2-7 | once | 19 | TRBV11-3 | TGTGCCAGCAGCTTAATCGTATACAGGGGACTAGCGGGATCCTACGAGCAATACTTC | CASSLIVYRGLAGSYEQYF
. | TRBJ1-6 | many | 14 | TRBV7-9 | TGTGCCAGCAGGAGAGAGGGGGAAACTTCACCCCTCCACTTT | CASRREGETSPLHF
. | TRBJ1-2 | many | 17 | TRBV29-1 | TGCAGCGTTGAAGTGGGGATTCTAGAGTTAGCTAACTATGGCTACACCTTC | CSVEVGILELANYGYTF
TRBD1 | TRBJ2-7 | many | 14 | TRBV29-1 | TGCAGCGTTGAGGGGACAGTCAACCCTTACGAGCAGTACTTC | CSVEGTVNPYEQYF
. | TRBJ2-5 | few | 13 | TRBV6-1 | TGTGCCAGCAGTGAAGAAAGTTTTGTGACCCAGTACTTC | CASSEESFVTQYF
TRBD2 | TRBJ2-1 | . | 16 | TRBV5-1 | TGCGCCAGCACCCCCATTAGCGGGAGGTCCCAAGCGGAGCAGTTCTTC | CASTPISGRSQAEQFF
. | TRBJ2-1 | . | 15 | TRBV11-2 | TGTGCCAGCAGGGATCTAGAGGGCCGGGACAATGAGCAGTTCTTC | CASRDLEGRDNEQFF
. | TRBJ2-5 | . | 13 | TRBV28 | TGTGCCAGCAGTTTGGGGACGGAAGAGACCCAGTACTTC | CASSLGTEETQYF
TRBD1 | TRBJ2-1 | . | 16 | TRBV5-1 | TGCGCCAGCAGCTTGGGGACAGGGGGGTCCTACAATGAGCAGTTCTTC | CASSLGTGGSYNEQFF
TRBD1 | TRBJ1-5 | many | 14 | TRBV30 | TGTGCCTGGACCATACAGGGGTTGGGTCAGCCCCAGCATTTT | CAWTIQGLGQPQHF
. | TRBJ1-6 | many | 15 | TRBV29-1 | TGCAGCGTACGTACGGGGACGTCGACTAATTCACCCCTCCACTTT | CSVRTGTSTNSPLHF
. | TRBJ2-2 | . | 15 | TRBV4-1 | TGCGCCAGCAAGGTAGGGCTGGCGGGCCCCGGGGAGCTATTTTTT | CASKVGLAGPGELFF
TRBD2 | TRBJ2-5 | few | 16 | TRBV5-4 | TGTGCCAGCAGCTCTCCGAGACTAGCGGAACAAGAGACCCAGTACTTC | CASSSPRLAEQETQYF
TRBD1 | TRBJ1-2 | . | 14 | TRBV29-1 | TGTAGCGTTGAGCCCTCAACAGGGGACTATGACTACACCTTC | CSVEPSTGDYDYTF
. | TRBJ2-7 | . | 13 | TRBV4-1 | TGCGCCAGCAGCCAAGTCTCAGGCGACGAGAAGTACTTC | CASSQVSGDEKYF
. | TRBJ1-6 | . | 17 | TRBV28 | TGTGCCAGCAGCTCTCGCGGTCGAGGCTCCTATAATTCACCCCTCCACTTT | CASSSRGRGSYNSPLHF
. | TRBJ2-1 | . | 17 | TRBV7-3 | TGTGCCAGCAGCTTAAAGTCTGGTCTAGATTCGAGCAATGAGCAGTTCTTC | CASSLKSGLDSSNEQFF
TRBD2 | TRBJ2-3 | . | 18 | TRBV11-2 | TGTGCCAGCAGCGCAAGGATTAGCGGGAGGGGGGGAACAGATACGCAGTATTTT | CASSARISGRGGTDTQYF
. | TRBJ1-1 | . | 14 | TRBV5-4 | TGTGCCAGCAGCGTCGGAGGGGACCACATTGAAGCTTTCTTT | CASSVGGDHIEAFF
. | TRBJ2-1 | . | 13 | TRBV11-1 | TGTGTCAGCAGCTTGCTACAAGCCTATGAGCAGTTCTTC | CVSSLLQAYEQFF
. | TRBJ2-3 | . | 15 | TRBV11-3 | TGTGCCAGCAGCCAGAGGAAGGGGACCACAGATACGAAGTATTTT | CASSQRKGTTDTKYF
. | TRBJ1-2 | . | 14 | TRBV28 | TGTGCCAGCAGCGCCTTAAACAGCAATTATGGCTACACCTTC | CASSALNSNYGYTF
TRBD2 | TRBJ2-5 | few | 16 | TRBV5-8 | TGTGCCAGCAGCTTTCTTTATGGCGGGAGTGCAGAGACCCAGTACTTC | CASSFLYGGSAETQYF